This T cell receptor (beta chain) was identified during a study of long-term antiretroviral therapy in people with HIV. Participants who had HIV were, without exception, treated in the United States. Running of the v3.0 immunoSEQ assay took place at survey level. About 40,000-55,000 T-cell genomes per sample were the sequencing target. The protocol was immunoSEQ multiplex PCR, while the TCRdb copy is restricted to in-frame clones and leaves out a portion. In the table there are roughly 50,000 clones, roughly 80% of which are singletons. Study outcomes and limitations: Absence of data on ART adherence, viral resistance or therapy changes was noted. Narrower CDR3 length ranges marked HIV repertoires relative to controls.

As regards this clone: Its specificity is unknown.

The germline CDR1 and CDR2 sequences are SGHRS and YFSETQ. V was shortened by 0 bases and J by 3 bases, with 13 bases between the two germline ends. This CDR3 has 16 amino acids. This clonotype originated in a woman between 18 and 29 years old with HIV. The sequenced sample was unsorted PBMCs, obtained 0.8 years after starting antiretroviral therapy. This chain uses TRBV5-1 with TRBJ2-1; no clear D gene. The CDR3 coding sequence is TGCGCCAGCAGCTTGGCCATGGTTTCTAGCTACAATGAGCAGTTCTTC. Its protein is CASSLAMVSSYNEQFF.